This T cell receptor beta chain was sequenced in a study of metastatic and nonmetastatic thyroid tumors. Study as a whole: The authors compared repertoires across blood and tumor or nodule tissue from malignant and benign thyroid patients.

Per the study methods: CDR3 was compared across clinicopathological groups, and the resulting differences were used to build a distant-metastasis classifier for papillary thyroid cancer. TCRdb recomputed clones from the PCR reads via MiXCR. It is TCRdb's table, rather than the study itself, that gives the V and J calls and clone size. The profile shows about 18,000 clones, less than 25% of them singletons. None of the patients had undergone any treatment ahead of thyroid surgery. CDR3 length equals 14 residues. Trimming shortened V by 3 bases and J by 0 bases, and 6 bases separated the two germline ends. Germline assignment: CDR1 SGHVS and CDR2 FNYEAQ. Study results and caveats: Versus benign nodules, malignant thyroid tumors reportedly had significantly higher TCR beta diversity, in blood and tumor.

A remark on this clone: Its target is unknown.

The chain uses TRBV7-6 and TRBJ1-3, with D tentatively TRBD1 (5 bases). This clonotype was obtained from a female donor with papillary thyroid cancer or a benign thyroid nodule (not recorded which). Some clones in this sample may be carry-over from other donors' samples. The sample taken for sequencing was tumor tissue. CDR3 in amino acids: CASSLGDSGNTIYF. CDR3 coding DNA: TGTGCCAGCAGCTTGGGGGACTCTGGAAACACCATATATTTT.